This T cell receptor (beta chain) originates from a study of CD8 T cells in Susac syndrome. RNA, at roughly 0.45 to 1 ug, was reverse transcribed with random hexamers. TCRdb independently ran MiXCR on the immunoSEQ multiplex PCR reads; one entry per CDR3 protein. The repertoire holds around 110,000 distinct CDR3 sequences, with approximately 95% as singletons. Negative isolation yielded CD8+ and CD4+ T cells; FACS enriched TEMRA cells. This receptor was identified in a human donor with Susac syndrome. Specimen: CD8+ T cells from PBMCs.

The CDR3 DNA follows: TGTGCCAGCAGCTTATCGGGGGACAATGAGCAGTTCTTC. It encodes CASSLSGDNEQFF. This chain uses TRBV7-6 with TRBJ2-1, with a weak D call TRBD2 (6 bases). V shed 2 bases and J shed 5 bases, with 7 bases lying between them. Germline V gives CDR1 SGHVS, CDR2 FNYEAQ. CDR3 size: 13 residues. The full variable domain, in which reference TRBV7-6 and TRBJ2-1 provide the parts outside the CDR3, is GAGVSQSPRYKVTKRGQDVALRCDPISGHVSLYWYRQALGQGPEFLTYFNYEAQQDKSGLPNDRFSAERPEGSISTLTIQRTEQRDSAMYRCASSLSGDNEQFFGPGTRLTVL.